The rows below give T cell receptor beta chains drawn from one sample of a study of CXCR3-negative and CXCR3-positive naive CD8 T cells. For each CDR3 protein, TCRdb gives one entry from its re-call of the 5' RACE reads, without DNA. In total, the table holds about 40,000 distinct CDR3 sequences. Specimen: memory CD8+ T cells from blood. Every receptor here comes from a human donor in good health. Some clones in this sample may be carry-over from other donors' samples. The CDR3 runs from the conserved cysteine through the conserved F or W.

TRBJ2-3	TRBV2	CASSVEDYLSLFGDTQYF
TRBJ2-7	TRBV27	CASSWGGGPSYEQYF
TRBJ2-5	TRBV6-2/TRBV6-3	CASSSPGDTETQYF
TRBJ1-1	TRBV2	CASSEKDGARTEAFF
TRBJ2-7	TRBV7-9	CASSSQTYPYEQYF
TRBJ2-1	TRBV28	CASSFLRDYNEQFF
TRBJ2-7	TRBV29-1	CSVWDSSYEQYF
TRBJ2-1	TRBV20-1	CSASWTSGGLDYNEQFF
TRBJ2-7	TRBV7-6	CASSLGGSLTYEQYF
TRBJ2-7	TRBV29-1	CSVSANFYEQYF
TRBJ2-3	TRBV19	CASSIRLGTYLDTQYF
TRBJ2-2	TRBV9	CASSVGGLTGELFF
TRBJ2-5	TRBV6-6	CASSYVAGVETQYF
TRBJ2-7	TRBV29-1	CSVEESGTGGNEQYF